This is a list of T cell receptor beta chains from one sample in a study of regulatory T cells in long-lasting Graves disease. A single record per CDR3 protein comes from TCRdb applying MiXCR to the multiplex PCR reads. The table records 450,000 to 600,000 distinct CDR3 sequences, roughly 12% of them present only once. These records were also assigned to another study, of T cells in Graves' hyperthyroidism and ophthalmopathy.

This sample comprised peripheral blood mononuclear cells (PBMCs), obtained at new diagnosis, from a patient treated with antithyroid drugs. These receptors came from a man aged 30 to 45 with Graves disease. The CDR3 runs from the conserved cysteine through the conserved F or W. A D gene is named only where the DNA matches it firmly. Size is stated for part of the rows, as once, few or many counts, or as a class when the clone is expanded.

TRBV20-1,many,TRBD2,TRBJ2-5,15,TGCAGTGCTACCGGGACTAGCGGGGGCCGGGAGACCCAGTACTTC,CSATGTSGGRETQYF
TRBV24-1,many,TRBD2,TRBJ2-7,11,TGTGCCAGGGAGGGGACCTACGAGCAGTACTTC,CAREGTYEQYF
TRBV5-5,many,TRBD2,TRBJ2-1,18,TGTGCCAGCAGCTTGGTGGCTAGCGGGAGTGTCTCCTACAATGAGCAGTTCTTC,CASSLVASGSVSYNEQFF
TRBV5-1,many,TRBD1,TRBJ2-7,16,TGCGCCAGCAGCAAGTTGGGCGGACAGGGGCAGTACGAGCAGTACTTC,CASSKLGGQGQYEQYF
TRBV2,many,TRBD1,TRBJ1-5,15,TGTGCCAGCAGTGAAGGGGACAGTCGCAATCAGCCCCAGCATTTT,CASSEGDSRNQPQHF
TRBV12-3/TRBV12-4,many,TRBD2,TRBJ2-3,15,TGTGCCAGCAGTCCGCGGCTAGCGGGAGCAGATACGCAGTATTTT,CASSPRLAGADTQYF
TRBV28,many,TRBD2,TRBJ2-5,16,TGTGCCAGCACCATGGGGGGTAGCGGGGCCGATCGCACCCAGTACTTC,CASTMGGSGADRTQYF
TRBV25-1,NA,TRBD2,TRBJ2-2,17,TGTGCCAGCGAGGGGACTAGCGGGAGGGTGGTGGCCGGGGAGCTGTTTTTT,CASEGTSGRVVAGELFF
TRBV24-1,many,NA,TRBJ2-1,12,TGTGCCACCTTCGACCCCCGCAATGAGCAGTTCTTC,CATFDPRNEQFF
TRBV6-2/TRBV6-3,many,TRBD2,TRBJ2-7,13,TGTGCCAGCAGTCGGACTAGCGACTACGAGCAGTACTTC,CASSRTSDYEQYF
TRBV20-1,NA,NA,TRBJ2-3,14,TGCAGTGCTCCCCGGGGGCTGGGCACAGATACGCAGTATTTT,CSAPRGLGTDTQYF
TRBV14,many,TRBD2,TRBJ2-7,14,TGTGCCAGCAGCCACCTAGCGGGAGCCTACGAGCAGTACTTC,CASSHLAGAYEQYF
TRBV18,many,NA,TRBJ2-7,15,TGTGCCAGCTCACCACGGCAGGGGGGCTCCTACGAGCAGTACTTC,CASSPRQGGSYEQYF
TRBV5-1,few,NA,TRBJ1-1,13,TGCGCCAGCCGAACATCCGAGGGGACTGAAGCTTTCTTT,CASRTSEGTEAFF
TRBV3-1,few,NA,TRBJ2-7,15,TGTGCCAGCAGCCCACGAACGGGACCCTCCTACGAGCAGTACTTC,CASSPRTGPSYEQYF
TRBV12-3/TRBV12-4,many,NA,TRBJ2-3,17,TGTGCCAGCAGTTTATATCCTCCGAGGGATGGGACAGATACGCAGTATTTT,CASSLYPPRDGTDTQYF
TRBV6-4,many,TRBD2,TRBJ2-1,14,TGTGCCAGCCGGATGGTGGGACTAGGAGATGAGCAGTTCTTC,CASRMVGLGDEQFF
TRBV20-1,many,TRBD1,TRBJ2-1,14,TGCAGTGCTATCGGGGACAGGGGAGGCAATGAGCAGTTCTTC,CSAIGDRGGNEQFF
TRBV20-1,NA,TRBD1,TRBJ2-5,13,TGCAGTGCTAATACAGGGGTCCGAGAGACCCAGTACTTC,CSANTGVRETQYF
TRBV27,NA,TRBD2,TRBJ2-3,16,TGTGCCACCTGCAGGGGGGGGACTAGCGGGAGAGATACGCAGTATTTT,CATCRGGTSGRDTQYF
TRBV20-1,NA,NA,TRBJ2-2,13,TGCAGTGCTAGAGCTAGGGGTGCCGGGGAGCTGTTTTTT,CSARARGAGELFF
TRBV25-1,NA,TRBD2,TRBJ2-5,15,TGTGCCAGCAGTGTGACAGCGGGGATCCAAGAGACCCAGTACTTC,CASSVTAGIQETQYF
TRBV6-1,many,NA,TRBJ1-1,12,TGTGCCAGCAGTAAAATGAACACTGAAGCTTTCTTT,CASSKMNTEAFF
TRBV20-1,many,NA,TRBJ2-1,15,TGCAGTGCTAGAGATAGCACGGCCAGGGTCAATGAGCAGTTCTTC,CSARDSTARVNEQFF
TRBV20-1,many,TRBD2,TRBJ2-7,16,TGCAGTGCCTCCGGGACTAGCGGGACCAAAGGGGACGAGCAGTACTTC,CSASGTSGTKGDEQYF
TRBV5-1,many,NA,TRBJ2-7,15,TGCGCCAGCAGCCCGGTTGAGGGGGGCACCTACGAGCAGTACTTC,CASSPVEGGTYEQYF
TRBV11-2,many,TRBD2,TRBJ2-5,15,TGTGCCAGCAGCTTTAGTGGGACTACCCAAGAGACCCAGTACTTC,CASSFSGTTQETQYF
TRBV7-8,few,NA,TRBJ2-7,15,TGTGCCAGCAGCCTCCCCCGCTTCCGGGCCTACGAGCAGTACTTC,CASSLPRFRAYEQYF